This T cell receptor beta chain is drawn from a study of T-cell reconstitution after alpha-beta-depleted transplantation in children. This CDR3 is 17 amino acids long. Germline-derived CDR1 and CDR2 are MNHEY and SVGAGI. V was shortened by 0 bases and J by 0 bases, with 12 bases between the two germline ends. Findings of the study overall: Certain patients had high TCRbeta diversity at day 60, and it came from recipient T cells and thymic progenitors that survived.

The TCRbeta library incorporated unique molecular identifiers. Via MiXCR, TCRdb re-called the PCR reads, giving one row per CDR3 protein. The table records some 310,000 distinct CDR3 sequences, around 25% of them present only once. About this clonotype itself: What it binds is not known.

The TCR originated in a male patient between 10 and 17 years old who had a stem cell transplant for acute lymphoblastic leukemia, so the T cells may come from the graft donor. This sample comprised PBMCs, mostly from graft donor cells, obtained 180 days after TCRalphabeta/CD19-depleted stem cell transplant. The chain joins TRBV6-5 to TRBJ2-1; a possible D gene is TRBD1 (6 bases). In DNA, the CDR3 is TGTGCCAGCAGTTACTCCACCACAGGGAGCTCCTACAATGAGCAGTTCTTC. This encodes CASSYSTTGSSYNEQFF.